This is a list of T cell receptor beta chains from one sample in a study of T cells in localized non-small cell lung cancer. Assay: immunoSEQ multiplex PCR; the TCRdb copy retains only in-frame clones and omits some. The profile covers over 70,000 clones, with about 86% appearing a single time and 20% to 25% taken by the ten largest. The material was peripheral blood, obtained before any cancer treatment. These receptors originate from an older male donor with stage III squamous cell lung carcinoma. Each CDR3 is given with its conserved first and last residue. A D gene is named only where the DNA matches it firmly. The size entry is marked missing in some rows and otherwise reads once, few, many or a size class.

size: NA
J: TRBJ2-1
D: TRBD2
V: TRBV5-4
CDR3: CASSLAGGPNEQFF
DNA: TGTGCCAGCTCATTAGCGGGGGGGCCCAATGAGCAGTTCTTC

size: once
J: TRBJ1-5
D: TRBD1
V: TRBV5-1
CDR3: CASSLDGGTGNQPQHF
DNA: TGCGCCAGCAGCTTGGACGGGGGGACAGGCAATCAGCCCCAGCATTTT

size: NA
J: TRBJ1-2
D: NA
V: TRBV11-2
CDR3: CASSSSGRTNYGYTF
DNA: TGTGCCAGCAGCTCCTCAGGACGGACTAACTATGGCTACACCTTC

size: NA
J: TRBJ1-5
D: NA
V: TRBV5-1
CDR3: CASSLEGMGNQPQHF
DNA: TGCGCCAGCAGCTTGGAAGGGATGGGAAATCAGCCCCAGCATTTT

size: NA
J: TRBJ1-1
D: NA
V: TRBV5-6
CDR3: CASSMSVSEAFF
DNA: TGTGCCAGCAGTATGTCAGTCTCTGAAGCTTTCTTT

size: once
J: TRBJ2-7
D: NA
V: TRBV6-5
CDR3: CASRPGQAYVEQYF
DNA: TGTGCCAGCAGACCGGGACAAGCCTACGTAGAGCAGTACTTC

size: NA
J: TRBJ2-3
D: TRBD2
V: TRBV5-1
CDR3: CASSSGLAGGLDTQYF
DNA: TGCGCCAGCAGCTCGGGACTAGCGGGGGGCCTGGATACGCAGTATTTT

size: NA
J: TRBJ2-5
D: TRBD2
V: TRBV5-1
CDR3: CASSLLAGEGKETQYF
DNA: TGCGCCAGCAGCTTGCTAGCGGGGGAGGGTAAAGAGACCCAGTACTTC

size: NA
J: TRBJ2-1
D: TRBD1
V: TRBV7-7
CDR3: CASSLDKGAHNEQFF
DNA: TGTGCTAGCAGCTTAGATAAGGGGGCCCACAATGAGCAGTTCTTC

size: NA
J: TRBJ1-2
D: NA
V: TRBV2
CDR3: CASSDLQNYGYTF
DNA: TGTGCCAGCAGTGATTTACAGAACTATGGCTACACCTTC

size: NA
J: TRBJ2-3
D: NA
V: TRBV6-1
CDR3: CASSSQGTTDTQYF
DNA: TGTGCCAGCAGTTCCCAGGGGACGACAGATACGCAGTATTTT

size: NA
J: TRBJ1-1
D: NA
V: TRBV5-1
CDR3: CASSLGHPSTEAFF
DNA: TGCGCCAGCAGCTTGGGTCACCCGAGCACTGAAGCTTTCTTT

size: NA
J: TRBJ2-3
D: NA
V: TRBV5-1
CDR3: CASSPVSSTDTQYF
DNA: TGCGCCAGCAGTCCAGTATCTAGCACAGATACGCAGTATTTT

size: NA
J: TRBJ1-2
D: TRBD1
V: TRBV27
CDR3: CASSLSDRIGGYTF
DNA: TGTGCCAGCAGTTTATCGGACAGGATAGGCGGCTACACCTTC

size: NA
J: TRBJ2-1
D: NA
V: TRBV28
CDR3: CASTPGGDEQFF
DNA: TGTGCCAGCACGCCGGGGGGCGATGAGCAGTTCTTC

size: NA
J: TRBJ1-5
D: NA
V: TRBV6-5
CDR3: CASRSSGGRNQPQHF
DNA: TGTGCCAGCAGGTCCTCGGGGGGCCGCAATCAGCCCCAGCATTTT

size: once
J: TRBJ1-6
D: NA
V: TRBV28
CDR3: CASSLDSSPLHF
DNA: TGTGCCAGCAGTTTAGACAGTTCACCCCTCCACTTT

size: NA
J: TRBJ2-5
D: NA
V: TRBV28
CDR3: CASSSITETQYF
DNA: TGTGCCAGCAGTTCCATCACTGAGACCCAGTACTTC

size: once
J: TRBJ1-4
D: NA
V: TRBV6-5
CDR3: CASSPSGREKLFF
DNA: TGTGCCAGCAGTCCCTCTGGGCGGGAAAAACTGTTTTTT

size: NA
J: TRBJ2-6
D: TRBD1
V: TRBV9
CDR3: CASSVAGQLSGANVLTF
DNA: TGTGCCAGCAGCGTAGCGGGACAGCTCTCTGGGGCCAACGTCCTGACTTTC

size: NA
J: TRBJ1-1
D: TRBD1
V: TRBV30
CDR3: CAWGDRAEAFF
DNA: TGTGCCTGGGGGGACAGGGCTGAAGCTTTCTTT

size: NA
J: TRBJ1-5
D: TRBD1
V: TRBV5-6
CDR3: CASSLAGTGSNQPQHF
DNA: TGTGCCAGCAGCTTGGCTGGGACAGGGTCCAATCAGCCCCAGCATTTT

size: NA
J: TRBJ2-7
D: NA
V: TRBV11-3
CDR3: CASSPPEQYF
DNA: TGTGCCAGCAGCCCGCCGGAGCAGTACTTC

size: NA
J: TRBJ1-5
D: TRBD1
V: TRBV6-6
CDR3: CASSYRGTQPQHF
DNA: TGTGCCAGCAGCTACAGGGGGACTCAGCCCCAGCATTTT

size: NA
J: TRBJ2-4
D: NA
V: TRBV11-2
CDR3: CASSPQGGLSKNIQYF
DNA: TGTGCCAGCAGCCCCCAAGGGGGGCTGTCCAAAAACATTCAGTACTTC

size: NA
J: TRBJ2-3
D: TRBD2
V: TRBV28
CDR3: CASSPSGGSADTQYF
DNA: TGTGCCAGCAGTCCTAGCGGGGGGAGTGCAGATACGCAGTATTTT

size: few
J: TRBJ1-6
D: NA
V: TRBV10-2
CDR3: CASTDRWGSPLHF
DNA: TGCGCCAGCACAGACCGGTGGGGTTCACCCCTCCACTTT

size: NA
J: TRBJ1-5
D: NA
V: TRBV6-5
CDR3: CASRISSNQPQHF
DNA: TGTGCCAGCAGAATATCTAGCAATCAGCCCCAGCATTTT

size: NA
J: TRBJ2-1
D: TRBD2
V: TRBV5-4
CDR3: CASSPLTSGAYNEQFF
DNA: TGTGCCAGCAGCCCTCTGACTAGCGGTGCCTACAATGAGCAGTTCTTC

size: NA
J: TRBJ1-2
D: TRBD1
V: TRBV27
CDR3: CASKRGQGYGYTF
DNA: TGTGCCAGCAAAAGGGGGCAAGGGTATGGCTACACCTTC

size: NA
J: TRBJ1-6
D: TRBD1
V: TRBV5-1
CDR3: CASSLAGGNNSPLHF
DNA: TGCGCCAGCAGCTTAGCAGGGGGTAATAATTCACCCCTCCACTTT

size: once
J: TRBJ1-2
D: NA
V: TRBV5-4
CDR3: CASSLEGYGYTF
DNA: TGTGCCAGCAGCTTGGAGGGCTATGGCTACACCTTC

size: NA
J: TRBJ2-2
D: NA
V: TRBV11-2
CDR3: CASSAGRTSNTGELFF
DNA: TGTGCCAGCAGCGCAGGCAGGACAAGCAACACCGGGGAGCTGTTTTTT

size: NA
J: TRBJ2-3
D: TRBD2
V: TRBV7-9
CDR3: CASKRGGNTDTQYF
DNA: TGTGCCAGTAAACGGGGGGGAAACACAGATACGCAGTATTTT

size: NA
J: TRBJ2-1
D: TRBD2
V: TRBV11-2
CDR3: CASSSTSGGHYNEQFF
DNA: TGTGCCAGCAGCTCGACTAGCGGGGGCCACTACAATGAGCAGTTCTTC

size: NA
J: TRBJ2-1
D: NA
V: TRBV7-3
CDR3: CASSSVLKNSYNEQFF
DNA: TGTGCCAGCAGCTCGGTCCTCAAGAACTCCTACAATGAGCAGTTCTTC

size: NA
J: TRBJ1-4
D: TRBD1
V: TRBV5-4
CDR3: CASSLGGQGDEKLFF
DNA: TGTGCCAGCAGCTTGGGGGGACAGGGAGATGAAAAACTGTTTTTT

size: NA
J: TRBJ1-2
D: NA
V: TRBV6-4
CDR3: CASSDLGGYGYTF
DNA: TGTGCCAGCAGTGACCTGGGAGGCTATGGCTACACCTTC

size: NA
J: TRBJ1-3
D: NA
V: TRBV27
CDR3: CASSVSRSGNTIYF
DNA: TGTGCCAGCAGTGTATCCCGGTCTGGAAACACCATATATTTT

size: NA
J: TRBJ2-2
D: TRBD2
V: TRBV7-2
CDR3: CASSLQAGSNTGELFF
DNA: TGTGCCAGCAGCTTACAAGCGGGGTCGAACACCGGGGAGCTGTTTTTT

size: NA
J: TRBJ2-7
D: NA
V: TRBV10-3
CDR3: CAISGRGGEQYF
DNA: TGTGCCATCAGTGGTCGTGGTGGCGAGCAGTACTTC

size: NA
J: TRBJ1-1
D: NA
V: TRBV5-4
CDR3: CASSLSGVNTEAFF
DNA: TGTGCCAGCAGCTTGAGCGGAGTGAACACTGAAGCTTTCTTT

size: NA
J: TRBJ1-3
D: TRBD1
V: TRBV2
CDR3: CASRSGTANSGNTIYF
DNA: TGTGCCAGCAGATCCGGGACAGCGAACTCTGGAAACACCATATATTTT

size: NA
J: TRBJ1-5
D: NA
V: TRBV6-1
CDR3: CASSERSQPQHF
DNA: TGTGCCAGCAGTGAAAGGAGCCAGCCCCAGCATTTT

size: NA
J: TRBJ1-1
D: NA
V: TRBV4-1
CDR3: CASSQEGASGAHTEAFF
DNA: TGCGCCAGCAGCCAAGAAGGGGCCTCTGGGGCGCACACTGAAGCTTTCTTT

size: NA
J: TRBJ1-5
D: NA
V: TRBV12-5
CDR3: CASGGGQTSNQPQHF
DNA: TGTGCTAGTGGGGGTGGACAGACTAGCAATCAGCCCCAGCATTTT

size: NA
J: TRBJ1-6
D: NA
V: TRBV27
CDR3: CASSLSNLRLGSPLHF
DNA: TGTGCCAGCAGTTTATCTAACTTGCGACTAGGTTCACCCCTCCACTTT

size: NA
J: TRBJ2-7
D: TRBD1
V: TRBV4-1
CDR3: CASSQLGQGTYEQYF
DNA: TGCGCCAGCAGCCAGCTAGGACAGGGAACCTACGAGCAGTACTTC

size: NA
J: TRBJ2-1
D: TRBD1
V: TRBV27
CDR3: CASTPGTGPNEQFF
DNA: TGTGCCAGCACCCCCGGGACAGGACCCAATGAGCAGTTCTTC

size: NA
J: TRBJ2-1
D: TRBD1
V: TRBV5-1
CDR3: CASSLTGAIYNEQFF
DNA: TGCGCCAGCAGCTTGACAGGGGCGATCTACAATGAGCAGTTCTTC

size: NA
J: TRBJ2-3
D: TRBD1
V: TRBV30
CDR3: CAWSVDRGSTDTQYF
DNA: TGTGCCTGGAGTGTAGACAGGGGTAGCACAGATACGCAGTATTTT

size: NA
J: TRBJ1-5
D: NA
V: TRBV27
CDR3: CASSLWAGSDQPQHF
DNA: TGTGCCAGCAGTTTATGGGCAGGGTCGGACCAGCCCCAGCATTTT

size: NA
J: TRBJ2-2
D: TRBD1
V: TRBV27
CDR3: CASSLPRTGRTGELFF
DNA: TGTGCCAGCAGTCTGCCTCGGACAGGGCGCACCGGGGAGCTGTTTTTT

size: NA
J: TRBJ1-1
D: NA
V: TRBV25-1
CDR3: CASSQPGRNTEAFF
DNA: TGTGCCAGCAGTCAGCCGGGACGGAACACTGAAGCTTTCTTT

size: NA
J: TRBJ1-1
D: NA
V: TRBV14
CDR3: CASSQDEGFEAFF
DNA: TGTGCCAGCAGCCAAGATGAAGGCTTTGAAGCTTTCTTT

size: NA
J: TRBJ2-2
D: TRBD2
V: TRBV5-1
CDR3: CASSFPAGAGTGELFF
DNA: TGCGCCAGCAGCTTCCCAGCGGGGGCCGGCACCGGGGAGCTGTTTTTT

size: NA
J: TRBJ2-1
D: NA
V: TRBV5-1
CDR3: CASSMGRNNEQFF
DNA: TGCGCCAGCAGCATGGGACGGAACAATGAGCAGTTCTTC

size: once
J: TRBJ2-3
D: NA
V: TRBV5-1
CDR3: CASTPQGISTDTQYF
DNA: TGCGCCAGCACTCCGCAGGGTATTAGCACAGATACGCAGTATTTT

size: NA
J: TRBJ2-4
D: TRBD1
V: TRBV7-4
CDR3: CASSPPGQGLAKNIQYF
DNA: TGTGCCAGCAGCCCGCCGGGACAGGGATTAGCCAAAAACATTCAGTACTTC